This TCR beta chain was observed in a study of monozygotic twins with inflammatory bowel disease. Someone took an approximately 2.6 ml blood sample from each of the donors. From whole blood, total RNA was isolated without any sorting of T cells. The CDR3 has 16 amino acids. Germline-derived CDR1 and CDR2 are MGHDK and SYGVNS. From around 3.5 ug of total RNA, each TCR library was prepared. UMIs containing a 6-nucleotide sample barcode were added via template switching. From the 5' RACE reads, TCRdb lists one entry per CDR3 protein and no DNA. The listing contains about 140,000 distinct CDR3 sequences. Material: blood. V and J are TRBV25-1 and TRBJ2-1. The clonotype was recovered from a human donor with ulcerative colitis or Crohn's disease, or a healthy co-twin of an affected twin (not recorded which). The CDR3 loop reads CASSEFRGLQYNEQFF.